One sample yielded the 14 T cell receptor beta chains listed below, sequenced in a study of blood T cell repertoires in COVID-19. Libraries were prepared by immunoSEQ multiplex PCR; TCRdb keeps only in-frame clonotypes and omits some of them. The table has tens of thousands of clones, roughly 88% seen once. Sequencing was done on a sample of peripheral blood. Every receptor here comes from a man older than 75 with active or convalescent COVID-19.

CDR3 residues: CASSFFPSGENTGELFF. CDR3 sequence (DNA): TGCGCCAGCAGCTTTTTCCCTAGCGGGGAAAACACCGGGGAGCTGTTTTTT. J is TRBJ2-2 and V is TRBV5-1, with TRBD2 matching 9 bases. CDR1 and CDR2 from the germline V gene are SGHRS and YFSETQ. V shed 2 bases, J shed 2 bases, and the junction held 7 bases outside the gene matches. The length of the CDR3 is 17 residues.

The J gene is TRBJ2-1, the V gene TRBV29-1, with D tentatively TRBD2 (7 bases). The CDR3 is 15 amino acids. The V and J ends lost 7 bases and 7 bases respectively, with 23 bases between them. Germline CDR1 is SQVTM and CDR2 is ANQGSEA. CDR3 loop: CSASRPSGGHNEQFF. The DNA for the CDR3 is TGCAGCGCCTCAAGACCCTCCGGGGGGCATAATGAGCAGTTCTTC.

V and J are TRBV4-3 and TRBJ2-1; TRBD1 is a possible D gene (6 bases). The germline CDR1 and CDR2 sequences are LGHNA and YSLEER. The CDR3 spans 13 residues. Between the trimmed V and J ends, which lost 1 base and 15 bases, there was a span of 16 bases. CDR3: CASSQVSGTPPFF. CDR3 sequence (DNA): TGCGCCAGCAGCCAAGTGTCCGGGACACCCCCGTTCTTC.

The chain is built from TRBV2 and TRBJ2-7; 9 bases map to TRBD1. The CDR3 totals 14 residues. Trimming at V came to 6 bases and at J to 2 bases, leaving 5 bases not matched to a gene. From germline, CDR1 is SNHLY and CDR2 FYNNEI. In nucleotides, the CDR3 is TGTGCCAGCAGCGCCGGGACAGGGCCCTACGAGCAGTACTTC. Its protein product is CASSAGTGPYEQYF.

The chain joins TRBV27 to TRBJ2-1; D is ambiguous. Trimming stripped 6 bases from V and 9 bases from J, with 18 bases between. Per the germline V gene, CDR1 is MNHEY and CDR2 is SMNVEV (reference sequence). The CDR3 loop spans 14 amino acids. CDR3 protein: CASSPTLRRAEQFF. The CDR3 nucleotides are TGTGCCAGCAGCCCTACCCTAAGGAGAGCTGAGCAGTTCTTC.

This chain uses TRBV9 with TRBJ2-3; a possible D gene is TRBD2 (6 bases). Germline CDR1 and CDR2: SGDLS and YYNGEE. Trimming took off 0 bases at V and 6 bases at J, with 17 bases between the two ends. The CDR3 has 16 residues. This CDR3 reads CASSVGLPRDGDTQYF. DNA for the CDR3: TGTGCCAGCAGCGTAGGGCTTCCGCGGGATGGGGATACGCAGTATTTT.

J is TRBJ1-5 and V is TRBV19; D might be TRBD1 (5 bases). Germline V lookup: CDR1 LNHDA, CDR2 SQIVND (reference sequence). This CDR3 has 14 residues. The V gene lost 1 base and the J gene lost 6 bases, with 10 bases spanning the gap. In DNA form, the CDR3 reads TGTGCCAGTAGTATAGGGCCAGGGCCTCAGCCCCAGCATTTT. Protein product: CASSIGPGPQPQHF.

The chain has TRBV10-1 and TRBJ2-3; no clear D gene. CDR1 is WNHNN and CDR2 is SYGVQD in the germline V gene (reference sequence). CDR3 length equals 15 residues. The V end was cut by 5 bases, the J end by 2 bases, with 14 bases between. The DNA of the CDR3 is TGCGCCAGCAGTAGTACGGGTTCCCTCACAGATACGCAGTATTTT. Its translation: CASSSTGSLTDTQYF.

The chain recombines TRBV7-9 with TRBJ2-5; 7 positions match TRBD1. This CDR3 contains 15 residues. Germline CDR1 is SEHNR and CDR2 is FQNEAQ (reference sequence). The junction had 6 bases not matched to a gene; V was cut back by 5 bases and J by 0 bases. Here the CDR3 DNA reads TGTGCCAGCAGCCCAAAGGACAGGAACCAAGAGACCCAGTACTTC. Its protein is CASSPKDRNQETQYF.

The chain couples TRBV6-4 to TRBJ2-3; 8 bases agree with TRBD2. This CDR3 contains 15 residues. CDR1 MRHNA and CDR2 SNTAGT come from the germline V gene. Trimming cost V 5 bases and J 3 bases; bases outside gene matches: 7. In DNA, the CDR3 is TGTGCCAGCAGTCTTGAAGCGGGGGAAACAGATACGCAGTATTTT. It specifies CASSLEAGETDTQYF.

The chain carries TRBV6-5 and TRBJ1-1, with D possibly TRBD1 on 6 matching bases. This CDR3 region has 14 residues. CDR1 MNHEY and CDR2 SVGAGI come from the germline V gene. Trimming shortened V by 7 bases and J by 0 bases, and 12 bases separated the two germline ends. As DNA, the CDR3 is TGTGCCAGCAACCCGACAGGTATGAACACTGAAGCTTTCTTT. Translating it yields CASNPTGMNTEAFF.

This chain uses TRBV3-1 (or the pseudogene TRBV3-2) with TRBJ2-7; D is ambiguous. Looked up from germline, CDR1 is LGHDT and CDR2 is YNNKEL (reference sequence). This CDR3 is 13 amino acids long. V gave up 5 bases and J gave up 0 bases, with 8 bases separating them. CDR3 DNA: TGTGCCAGCAGCAACAAAAGCTCCTACGAGCAGTACTTC. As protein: CASSNKSSYEQYF.

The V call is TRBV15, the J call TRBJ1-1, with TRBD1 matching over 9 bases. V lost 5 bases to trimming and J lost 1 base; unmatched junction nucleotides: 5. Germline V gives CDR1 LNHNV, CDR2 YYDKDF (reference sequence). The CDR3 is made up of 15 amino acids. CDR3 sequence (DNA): TGTGCCACCAGCGCCCACAGGGGGCCGAACACTGAAGCTTTCTTT. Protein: CATSAHRGPNTEAFF.

For the CDR3, the DNA is TGTGCCAGCAGTTACTCACCCGGGAACACTGAAGCTTTCTTT. Protein product: CASSYSPGNTEAFF. The chain is built from TRBV6-5 and TRBJ1-1; D is ambiguous. The germline V gene encodes CDR1 MNHEY and CDR2 SVGAGI. V shed 0 bases and J shed 1 base, with 6 bases lying between them. The CDR3 is made up of 14 amino acids.